These 31 T cell receptor beta chains share one sample of origin, sequenced in a study of radiation and T cells in renal cell carcinoma. Stated time point: blood 4 weeks post-SBRT, at nephrectomy. This sample's treatment: 15 Gy SBRT to primary tumor, nephrectomy 4 weeks later. This table comes from immunoSEQ multiplex PCR, and its TCRdb copy is limited to in-frame clones, with some not included. Among around 74,000 clones, less than 85% were seen once, and the ten largest hold under 2.5%. The sequences come from blood, collected from a patient whose treatment included radiotherapy and nephrectomy. Source of these receptors: a woman aged 55 to 70 with renal cell carcinoma.

The gene calls are TRBV7-3 and TRBJ1-2, with 7 bases matching TRBD1. V shed 6 bases and J 0 bases; nucleotides not matched to a gene: 10. Germline V CDR1 and CDR2: SGHTA, FQGTGA. This CDR3 contains 16 residues. CDR3 residues: CASRGTEPLTNYGYTF. DNA of the CDR3: TGTGCCAGCAGGGGGACAGAACCGTTGACTAACTATGGCTACACCTTC.

This clone has just a few counts. The chain recombines TRBV5-1 with TRBJ1-1; no reliable D call. Germline V gives CDR1 SGHRS, CDR2 YFSETQ. The CDR3 covers 13 residues. Trimming stripped 7 bases from V and 1 base from J, with 11 bases between. CDR3 DNA: TGCGCCAGCGCCAACCAGGCGAACACTGAAGCTTTCTTT. Encoded protein: CASANQANTEAFF.

This sequence joins TRBV7-2 and TRBJ1-4, with 7 positions matching TRBD1. V gave up 5 bases and J gave up 7 bases; unmatched junction bases: 7. Germline CDR1 and CDR2: SGHTA and FQGNSA. There are 14 residues in the CDR3. In nucleotides, the CDR3 is TGTGCCAGCAGCGCTAGGGGGCTGGGTGAAAAACTGTTTTTT. It is translated as CASSARGLGEKLFF. The full variable domain, in which reference TRBV7-2 and TRBJ1-4 provide the parts outside the CDR3, is GAGVSQSPSNKVTEKGKDVELRCDPISGHTALYWYRQSLGQGLEFLIYFQGNSAPDKSGLPSDRFSAERTGGSVSTLTIQRTQQEDSAVYLCASSARGLGEKLFFGSGTQLSVL.

The chain carries TRBV5-1 and TRBJ2-5; 7 nucleotides line up with TRBD1. The J call may be in error: the DNA end matches TRBJ2-7 better. The CDR3 sequence is 15 residues long. CDR1 is SGHRS, CDR2 YFSETQ, per germline. The CDR3 DNA reads as TGCGCCAGCAGCTTGGCCGAGTCAGGGGGTCGCGAGCAGTACTTC. It yields the protein CASSLAESGGREQYF.

The chain employs TRBV10-3 and TRBJ2-5, with 15 bases identical to TRBD2. Germline-derived CDR1 and CDR2 are ENHRY and SYGVKD. V lost 4 bases to trimming and J lost 11 bases; unmatched junction nucleotides: 11. CDR3 length: 16 residues. Here the CDR3 reads CAISGTSGRAGFVQYF. CDR3 nucleotide sequence: TGTGCCATCAGTGGGACTAGCGGGAGGGCAGGATTCGTGCAGTACTTC.

This chain connects TRBV29-1 to TRBJ2-1; the D is unclear. The CDR3 extends over 13 amino acids. Trimming took 4 bases from V and 10 from J, leaving 17 bases between them. Per germline, CDR1 SQVTM and CDR2 ANQGSEA. CDR3: CSVAWQISSEQFF. For the CDR3, the DNA is TGCAGCGTTGCGTGGCAGATAAGTTCCGAGCAGTTCTTC.

This clone was detected once. The CDR3 spells CATSRDVNSGNTIYF. In DNA, the CDR3 is TGTGCCACCAGCAGAGATGTCAACTCTGGAAACACCATATATTTT. The J gene is TRBJ1-3, the V gene TRBV15, with no clear D. V was cut by 0 bases and J by 0 bases, with 6 bases left in between. CDR3 length: 15 amino acids. The germline V gene has CDR1 LNHNV and CDR2 YYDKDF (reference sequence).

The V gene is TRBV7-2, the J gene TRBJ2-7; 9 bases fit TRBD2. Unmatched junction bases numbered 13, after V lost 4 bases and J lost 6 bases. The CDR3 extends over 16 amino acids. The germline CDR1 and CDR2 sequences are SGHTA and FQGNSA. The CDR3 region has the DNA TGTGCCAGCAGCTCCTGGGGTAGCGGGAGCCTCCTCGAGCAGTACTTC. Translation: CASSSWGSGSLLEQYF.

The V call is TRBV12-5, the J call TRBJ1-3; D not resolved. The CDR3 is made up of 12 amino acids. V was cut by 6 bases and J by 2 bases, with 5 bases left in between. The V gene's germline CDR1 is LGHNT and CDR2 FRNRAP. CDR3 bases: TGTGCTAGTGGAGAGGCTGGAAACACCATATATTTT. The encoded protein is CASGEAGNTIYF.

The chain couples TRBV9 to TRBJ2-7; 8 bases are shared with TRBD2. Per germline, CDR1 SGDLS and CDR2 YYNGEE. This CDR3 has 14 residues. The junction had 7 bases not matched to a gene; V was cut back by 3 bases and J by 5 bases. The CDR3, as DNA: TGTGCCAGCAGCGCCGGGCCGGGGGGGGACGAGCAGTACTTC. Translation gives CASSAGPGGDEQYF.

V usage is TRBV7-8 and J usage is TRBJ2-7, with 12 bases lining up with TRBD2. The junction had 7 bases not matched to a gene; V was cut back by 5 bases and J by 2 bases. Germline V gene lookup returns CDR1 SGHVS and CDR2 FQNEAQ. CDR3 length equals 16 residues. The chain's CDR3 is CASSHLLAGGAYEQYF. For the CDR3, the DNA is TGTGCCAGCAGCCACTTACTAGCGGGAGGCGCCTACGAGCAGTACTTC.

The chain combines TRBV5-1 with TRBJ2-5, with a weak D call TRBD2 (5 bases). Per germline, CDR1 SGHRS and CDR2 YFSETQ. This CDR3 comprises 14 residues. Deletions cut 0 bases from V and 2 bases from J, with 8 bases between. CDR3 sequence: CASSLVSGQETQYF. The CDR3, as DNA: TGCGCCAGCAGCTTGGTTTCGGGGCAAGAGACCCAGTACTTC.

The chain has TRBV4-1 and TRBJ1-4, with 9 positions matching TRBD1. This CDR3 region has 16 residues. Germline CDR1 MGHRA, CDR2 YSYEKL. V shed 2 bases and J 4 bases; nucleotides not matched to a gene: 5. This CDR3 reads CASSQPGQGLNEKLFF. The CDR3 coding sequence is TGCGCCAGCAGCCAACCGGGACAGGGTCTTAATGAAAAACTGTTTTTT.

The V gene is TRBV27, the J gene TRBJ2-7; D gene unclear. V gave up 9 bases and J gave up 6 bases, with 6 bases separating them. Germline CDR1 is MNHEY and CDR2 is SMNVEV (reference sequence). The CDR3 spans 9 residues. CDR3 nucleotide sequence: TGTGCCAGTCGGCGCGAGCAGTACTTC. This encodes CASRREQYF.

The rearrangement links TRBV30 to TRBJ2-7; D remains unclear. CDR3 length: 12 amino acids. Germline V gene data show CDR1 as GTSNPN and CDR2 as SVGIG (reference sequence). Trimming took 0 bases from V and 3 from J, leaving 6 bases between them. The CDR3 region is CAWSVASYEQYF. The CDR3 region has the DNA TGTGCCTGGAGTGTAGCCAGCTACGAGCAGTACTTC.

V is TRBV6-6 and J is TRBJ2-5; D could derive from TRBD1 or TRBD2 (6 bases each). Trimming shortened V by 0 bases and J by 3 bases, and 14 bases separated the two germline ends. Germline CDR1 and CDR2: MNHNY and SVGAGI (reference sequence). This CDR3 is 16 amino acids long. The CDR3 loop reads CASSYSLGGLEETQYF. In DNA, the CDR3 is TGTGCCAGCAGTTACTCCTTGGGGGGCTTAGAAGAGACCCAGTACTTC.

This chain links TRBV5-4 with TRBJ1-1; TRBD1 aligns across 8 bases. The CDR3 is made up of 13 amino acids. CDR1 and CDR2 from the germline V gene are SGHNT and YYREEE (reference sequence). V gave up 4 bases and J gave up 4 bases; unmatched junction bases: 3. The CDR3 region is CASSTTGGTEAFF. DNA of the CDR3: TGTGCCAGCAGCACCACAGGGGGCACTGAAGCTTTCTTT.

This clone came up once. The J gene is TRBJ2-7, the V gene TRBV14, with 7 bases aligning to TRBD1. CDR1 is SGHDN and CDR2 is FVKESK in the germline V gene. Trimming at V came to 4 bases and at J to 3 bases, leaving 6 bases not matched to a gene. The CDR3 totals 14 residues. CDR3 sequence reads: CASSRQGLGYEQYF. CDR3 sequence (DNA): TGTGCCAGCAGCCGACAGGGTTTGGGCTACGAGCAGTACTTC.

The J gene is TRBJ2-2, the V gene TRBV2, with D unresolved. V gave up 4 bases and J gave up 7 bases, with 10 bases separating them. In germline, CDR1 is SNHLY, CDR2 FYNNEI. The CDR3 runs 13 residues. The CDR3 DNA follows: TGTGCCAGCAGTGGGTCCCCCTACGGGGAGCTGTTTTTT. It codes for CASSGSPYGELFF.

V gene TRBV4-1 combines with J gene TRBJ2-3; TRBD1 or TRBD2 may be the D gene (5 bases each). Germline loops: CDR1 MGHRA, CDR2 YSYEKL. The CDR3 spans 17 residues. V lost 0 bases and J lost 3, with 16 bases in between. CDR3 region: CASSQEGPPFITDTQYF. CDR3 nucleotides: TGCGCCAGCAGCCAAGAGGGACCGCCGTTTATAACAGATACGCAGTATTTT.

The genes are TRBV19 and TRBJ1-4; D is possibly TRBD1 (5 bases). The germline V gene has CDR1 LNHDA and CDR2 SQIVND (reference sequence). Trimming removed 1 base from V and 0 bases from J, with 9 bases in between. CDR3 size: 16 residues. In DNA, the CDR3 is TGTGCCAGTAGTATAGGTCAGGGACCAACTAATGAAAAACTGTTTTTT. As protein: CASSIGQGPTNEKLFF.

This chain joins TRBV9 and TRBJ2-2; 8 bases fit TRBD1. Losses at the gene ends were 0 bases for V and 7 bases for J; bases not matched to a gene: 5. Germline CDR1 reads SGDLS; CDR2 reads YYNGEE. The CDR3 totals 15 residues. CDR3 amino acids: CASSVDQGASGELFF. CDR3 sequence (DNA): TGTGCCAGCAGCGTAGATCAGGGGGCGAGCGGGGAGCTGTTTTTT.

The V and J genes are TRBV2 and TRBJ2-1, with TRBD2 identical over 7 bases. Germline V gene lookup returns CDR1 SNHLY and CDR2 FYNNEI. V dropped 8 bases and J dropped 3; count of bases not matched to a gene: 4. CDR3 size: 13 residues. CDR3 sequence: CASGAGDYNEQFF. In DNA, the CDR3 is TGTGCCAGCGGGGCGGGAGACTACAATGAGCAGTTCTTC.

This chain connects TRBV19 to TRBJ2-1; the match to TRBD1 covers 7 bases. CDR1 and CDR2 from the germline V gene are LNHDA and SQIVND (reference sequence). J gave up 2 bases and V 6 bases, and 10 bases lay outside the gene matches. The CDR3 length is 16 residues. CDR3 protein: CASSQPGDRAYNEQFF. As DNA, the CDR3 is TGTGCCAGTAGCCAACCTGGAGACAGGGCCTACAATGAGCAGTTCTTC.

Here the CDR3 reads CASSRSPGSYEQYF. The CDR3 nucleotides read TGTGCCAGTAGTAGGTCTCCAGGCTCCTACGAGCAGTACTTC. The V gene is TRBV19, the J gene TRBJ2-7; D unresolved. Per germline, CDR1 LNHDA and CDR2 SQIVND (reference sequence). V was shortened by 4 bases and J by 0 bases, with 10 bases between the two germline ends. The CDR3 has 14 residues. The full variable domain, completed using reference TRBV19 and TRBJ2-7, is DGGITQSPKYLFRKEGQNVTLSCEQNLNHDAMYWYRQDPGQGLRLIYYSQIVNDFQKGDIAEGYSVSREKKESFPLTVTSAQKNPTAFYLCASSRSPGSYEQYFGPGTRLTVT.

This rearrangement joins TRBV19 to TRBJ1-2; 7 nucleotides agree with TRBD1. The germline CDR1 and CDR2 sequences are LNHDA and SQIVND (reference sequence). The CDR3 length is 13 residues. V shed 7 bases, J shed 4 bases, and the junction held 6 bases outside the gene matches. The CDR3: CASIAGQSYGYTF. The CDR3 bases are TGTGCCAGTATAGCGGGACAGTCCTATGGCTACACCTTC.

The chain has TRBV9 and TRBJ1-4; D unresolved. The V end lost 2 bases, the J end lost 0 bases, and 5 bases lay between the germline ends. Germline CDR1 reads SGDLS; CDR2 reads YYNGEE. This CDR3 comprises 14 residues. CDR3 in amino acids: CASSVQSTNEKLFF. The CDR3 DNA is TGTGCCAGCAGCGTCCAGTCAACTAATGAAAAACTGTTTTTT.

The V call is TRBV6-5, the J call TRBJ1-5; a weak D match, TRBD1 (5 bases). Germline lookup yields CDR1 MNHEY and CDR2 SVGAGI. V lost 6 bases, J lost 5 bases, and 11 bases lay in between. The CDR3 consists of 13 residues. For the CDR3, the DNA is TGTGCCAGCAGCCCAAGGGGAGATCAGCCCCAGCATTTT. As protein: CASSPRGDQPQHF.

The genes are TRBV5-6 and TRBJ2-5; a possible D gene is TRBD1 (7 bases). V lost 4 bases, J lost 1 base, and 11 bases lay in between. The CDR3 has 14 residues. In germline, CDR1 is SGHDT, CDR2 YYEEEE. Here the CDR3 reads CASSRGTVQETQYF. CDR3 DNA sequence: TGTGCCAGCAGCCGGGGGACAGTCCAAGAGACCCAGTACTTC.

The rearrangement links TRBV5-1 to TRBJ1-1, with TRBD1 identical over 8 bases. The germline V gene encodes CDR1 SGHRS and CDR2 YFSETQ. The CDR3 loop spans 15 amino acids. V lost 7 bases to trimming and J lost 2 bases; unmatched junction nucleotides: 10. CDR3 residues: CASSTDRGRNTEAFF. For the CDR3, the DNA is TGCGCCAGCTCTACAGACAGGGGTCGAAACACTGAAGCTTTCTTT.

The chain uses TRBV18 and TRBJ1-2; a possible D gene is TRBD1 (5 bases). This CDR3 has 15 residues. Germline loops: CDR1 KGHSH, CDR2 LQKENI. V was pared by 2 bases and J by 5 bases, with 15 bases between. CDR3 bases: TGTGCCAGCTCACCAGCGGTCGACAGCACTTATGGCTACACCTTC. Amino acid sequence: CASSPAVDSTYGYTF.